These 14 T cell receptor beta chains were all obtained from the same sample, sequenced in a study of T cell changes during pregnancy in multiple sclerosis. The assay was immunoSEQ multiplex PCR, and TCRdb's table has in-frame clones only and misses some. The sample records some 74,000 clones, over 80% being singletons. The material was peripheral blood, obtained before pregnancy. Source of these receptors: a female donor with multiple sclerosis, enrolled in a pregnancy study.

The rearrangement joins TRBV5-4 to TRBJ2-7, with D tentatively TRBD2 (5 bases). There are 13 residues in the CDR3. The germline CDR1 and CDR2 sequences are SGHNT and YYREEE (reference sequence). V lost 4 bases and J 2 bases, leaving 10 bases between the germline ends. The CDR3 sequence: CASSLIGAYEQYF. The CDR3 DNA sequence: TGTGCCAGCAGCCTGATCGGGGCCTACGAGCAGTACTTC.

The CDR3 spells CASSRAGTGPRETQYF. The CDR3 DNA follows: TGTGCCAGCAGCCGGGCCGGGACAGGGCCAAGAGAGACCCAGTACTTC. The chain couples TRBV13 to TRBJ2-5; the match to TRBD1 covers 9 bases. Looked up from germline, CDR1 is PRHDT and CDR2 is FYEKMQ (reference sequence). V lost 5 bases, J lost 4 bases, and 11 bases stayed unmatched. This CDR3 has 16 residues.

V and J are TRBV5-8 and TRBJ1-2; D not certain. Trimming took off 0 bases at V and 8 bases at J, with 14 bases between the two ends. The CDR3 has 14 residues. The germline gives CDR1 SGHTS, CDR2 YDEGEE. CDR3 sequence reads: CASSLVGGLQGYTF. The CDR3 region has the DNA TGTGCCAGCAGCTTGGTCGGAGGCCTCCAAGGCTACACCTTC.

The V call is TRBV6-1, the J call TRBJ2-2; 7 nucleotides line up with TRBD1. V gave up 4 bases and J gave up 1 base; unmatched junction bases: 0. Looked up from germline, CDR1 is MNHNS and CDR2 is SASEGT. The CDR3 contains 14 residues. The CDR3 reads CASSGQGNTGELFF. In DNA form, the CDR3 reads TGTGCCAGCAGTGGACAGGGGAACACCGGGGAGCTGTTTTTT.

The chain recombines TRBV10-3 with TRBJ1-1; tentatively, D is TRBD1 (6 bases). The CDR3 is made up of 13 amino acids. The germline CDR1 and CDR2 sequences are ENHRY and SYGVKD. Trimming cost V 2 bases and J 10 bases, with 14 bases left between them. CDR3 sequence: CAISEGQGIRAFF. The CDR3 bases are TGTGCCATCAGTGAGGGGCAGGGGATTCGAGCTTTCTTT.

This clone showed up just once. The rearrangement links TRBV11-2 to TRBJ2-5, with 7 bases fitting TRBD1. V lost 5 bases and J lost 4; bases outside the gene matches: 10. This CDR3 region has 15 residues. Germline CDR1 is SGHAT and CDR2 is FQNNGV. The CDR3 bases are TGTGCCAGCAGCCCAAACAGCTACAGGGGAGAGACCCAGTACTTC. Translating gives CASSPNSYRGETQYF.

This clone came up once. This rearrangement joins TRBV6-6 to TRBJ1-1; no definite D call. Trimming stripped 8 bases from V and 4 bases from J, with 14 bases between. Germline-derived CDR1 and CDR2 are MNHNY and SVGAGI (reference sequence). CDR3 length equals 13 residues. CDR3 sequence (DNA): TGTGCCAGCGGAAGGGAGGTGGGCACTGAAGCTTTCTTT. It encodes CASGREVGTEAFF.

The chain is built from TRBV10-3 and TRBJ2-7; D is undetermined. V was pared by 7 bases and J by 0 bases, with 13 bases between. The CDR3 contains 14 residues. CDR1 ENHRY and CDR2 SYGVKD come from the germline V gene. CDR3 sequence (DNA): TGTGCCATCAAAGGAGCGCCTAGCTCCTACGAGCAGTACTTC. Amino acids: CAIKGAPSSYEQYF.

The chain links TRBV11-2 to TRBJ2-5; TRBD1 agrees at 7 bases. The CDR3 runs to 13 residues. V lost 4 bases, J lost 6 bases, and 5 bases stayed unmatched. Germline V lookup: CDR1 SGHAT, CDR2 FQNNGV. CDR3 in DNA: TGTGCCAGCAGCTCAGGGGGTTTGAAGACCCAGTACTTC. Protein product: CASSSGGLKTQYF.

The chain's CDR3 is CSVEWREGRETQYF. CDR3 coding DNA: TGCAGCGTTGAATGGCGGGAGGGCCGGGAGACCCAGTACTTC. This chain links TRBV29-1 with TRBJ2-5; 9 positions match TRBD2. The ends lost 2 bases at V and 5 bases at J; junction bases unmatched: 6. CDR3 length: 14 amino acids. The germline gives CDR1 SQVTM, CDR2 ANQGSEA.

The CDR3 spells CASTGQRKFF. DNA for the CDR3: TGTGCCAGTACCGGACAGAGAAAGTTCTTC. This chain uses TRBV6-1 with TRBJ2-1; D might be TRBD1 (6 bases). Germline V gene lookup returns CDR1 MNHNS and CDR2 SASEGT. V lost 9 bases and J lost 14, with 14 bases in between. CDR3 size: 10 residues.

In the case of this clone: The junction and the germline gene differ at one end; a read error may be behind it. V usage is TRBV6-6 and J usage is TRBJ1-2; 10 bases are a match to TRBD1. Germline V gene sequence: CDR1 MNHNY, CDR2 SVGAGI (reference sequence). The CDR3 runs 15 residues. This CDR3 is CASSNSGTGVYGYTF. The CDR3 DNA sequence: TGTGCCAGCAGTAACTCCGGGACAGGGGTTTATGGCTACACCTTC.

V gene TRBV7-6 combines with J gene TRBJ1-3; D is unclear. V lost 0 bases, J lost 1 base, and 7 bases lay in between. CDR3 length equals 15 residues. The germline CDR1 and CDR2 sequences are SGHVS and FNYEAQ. Written as DNA, the CDR3 is TGTGCCAGCAGCTTAGCAACCGGTTCTGGAAACACCATATATTTT. Protein product: CASSLATGSGNTIYF.

The V call is TRBV28, the J call TRBJ1-4; possibly TRBD1 for D (6 bases). Deletions cut 7 bases from V and 3 bases from J, with 12 bases between. Germline CDR1 reads MDHEN; CDR2 reads SYDVKM. The CDR3 spans 14 residues. The CDR3 DNA reads TGTGCCAGCACCCGGACAGCTTCTAATGAAAAACTGTTTTTT. This encodes CASTRTASNEKLFF.